This T cell receptor beta chain was obtained from a study of Tregs in tolerant kidney transplant recipients. Data came from immunoSEQ multiplex PCR; TCRdb stores just in-frame clones and leaves some out. The sample includes 100,000 or so clones, under 95% of them seen just once. This clone has only one observation. What it recognizes is unknown. Study outcomes and limitations: Expanding Tregs on activated donor B cells appeared to best identify donor-specific TCRbeta clones. In tolerant patients, donor-specific Tregs outgrew total Tregs, suggesting antigen-driven expansion.

Recipients received nonmyeloablative bone marrow transplants from related graft donors, with transient mixed chimerism. Unstimulated regulatory T cells (CD4+CD25+CD127-), CD4+CD25- non-regulatory cells, CD4 and CD8 cells were FACS-sorted from thawed PBMCs. V was clipped by 3 bases and J by 10 bases, with 7 bases between them. The CDR3 length is 12 residues. Germline V lookup: CDR1 LNHDA, CDR2 SQIVND (reference sequence). This sequence joins TRBV19 and TRBJ2-6; no definite D call. The input for sequencing was CD4+ T cells from blood (PBMCs), taken 12 months after the transplant. This receptor was obtained from a human patient who received a combined kidney and bone marrow transplant. Part of the T cells may come from the graft donor. Written as DNA, the CDR3 is TGTGCCAGTAGTATTGCTCGGAACGTCCTGACTTTC. It specifies CASSIARNVLTF.